This T cell receptor (beta chain) was sequenced for a study of human T cells and chemical hapten exposure. Study at large: 2% DPC applied to an approximately 2 cm by approximately 2 cm arm area sensitized donors. Study findings and constraints: Sensitization with DPC brought no change to TCRs above 1 in 1000 in frequency.

CDR1 is SEHNR, CDR2 FQNEAQ, per germline (reference sequence). The CDR3 length is 16 residues. V was pared by 3 bases and J by 5 bases, with 7 bases of the junction left unmatched. The time point is: patch test 1, 2 weeks after DPC sensitization. As for treatment: therapeutic diphenylcyclopropenone sensitization with weekly scalp DPC. During construction of the library, unique molecular identifiers were attached to individual cDNA molecules for quantitative, reproducible TCR counting. Per the authors' pipeline: Ranging from roughly 23,224 to 750,000, TCR counts per sample had a median value of approximately 95,000. MiXCR was run by TCRdb on the RACE reads, yielding one entry per CDR3 protein. The V and J calls and clone size are TCRdb's, not the authors'. The sample includes tens of thousands of distinct CDR3 sequences, 10% to 13% of them seen just once. This clonotype was seen a handful of times. Its antigen is unknown.

The genes are TRBV7-9 and TRBJ2-1, with 10 bases lining up with TRBD2. This sample comprised whole blood, obtained in connection with sensitization to the hapten diphenylcyclopropenone (DPC). The TCR was taken from a middle-aged man with alopecia areata. Some clones in this sample may be carry-over from other donors' samples. The DNA of the CDR3 is TGTGCCAGCAGCTTTGGGGCTACTAGCGGGGACAATGAGCAGTTCTTC. This codes for CASSFGATSGDNEQFF.